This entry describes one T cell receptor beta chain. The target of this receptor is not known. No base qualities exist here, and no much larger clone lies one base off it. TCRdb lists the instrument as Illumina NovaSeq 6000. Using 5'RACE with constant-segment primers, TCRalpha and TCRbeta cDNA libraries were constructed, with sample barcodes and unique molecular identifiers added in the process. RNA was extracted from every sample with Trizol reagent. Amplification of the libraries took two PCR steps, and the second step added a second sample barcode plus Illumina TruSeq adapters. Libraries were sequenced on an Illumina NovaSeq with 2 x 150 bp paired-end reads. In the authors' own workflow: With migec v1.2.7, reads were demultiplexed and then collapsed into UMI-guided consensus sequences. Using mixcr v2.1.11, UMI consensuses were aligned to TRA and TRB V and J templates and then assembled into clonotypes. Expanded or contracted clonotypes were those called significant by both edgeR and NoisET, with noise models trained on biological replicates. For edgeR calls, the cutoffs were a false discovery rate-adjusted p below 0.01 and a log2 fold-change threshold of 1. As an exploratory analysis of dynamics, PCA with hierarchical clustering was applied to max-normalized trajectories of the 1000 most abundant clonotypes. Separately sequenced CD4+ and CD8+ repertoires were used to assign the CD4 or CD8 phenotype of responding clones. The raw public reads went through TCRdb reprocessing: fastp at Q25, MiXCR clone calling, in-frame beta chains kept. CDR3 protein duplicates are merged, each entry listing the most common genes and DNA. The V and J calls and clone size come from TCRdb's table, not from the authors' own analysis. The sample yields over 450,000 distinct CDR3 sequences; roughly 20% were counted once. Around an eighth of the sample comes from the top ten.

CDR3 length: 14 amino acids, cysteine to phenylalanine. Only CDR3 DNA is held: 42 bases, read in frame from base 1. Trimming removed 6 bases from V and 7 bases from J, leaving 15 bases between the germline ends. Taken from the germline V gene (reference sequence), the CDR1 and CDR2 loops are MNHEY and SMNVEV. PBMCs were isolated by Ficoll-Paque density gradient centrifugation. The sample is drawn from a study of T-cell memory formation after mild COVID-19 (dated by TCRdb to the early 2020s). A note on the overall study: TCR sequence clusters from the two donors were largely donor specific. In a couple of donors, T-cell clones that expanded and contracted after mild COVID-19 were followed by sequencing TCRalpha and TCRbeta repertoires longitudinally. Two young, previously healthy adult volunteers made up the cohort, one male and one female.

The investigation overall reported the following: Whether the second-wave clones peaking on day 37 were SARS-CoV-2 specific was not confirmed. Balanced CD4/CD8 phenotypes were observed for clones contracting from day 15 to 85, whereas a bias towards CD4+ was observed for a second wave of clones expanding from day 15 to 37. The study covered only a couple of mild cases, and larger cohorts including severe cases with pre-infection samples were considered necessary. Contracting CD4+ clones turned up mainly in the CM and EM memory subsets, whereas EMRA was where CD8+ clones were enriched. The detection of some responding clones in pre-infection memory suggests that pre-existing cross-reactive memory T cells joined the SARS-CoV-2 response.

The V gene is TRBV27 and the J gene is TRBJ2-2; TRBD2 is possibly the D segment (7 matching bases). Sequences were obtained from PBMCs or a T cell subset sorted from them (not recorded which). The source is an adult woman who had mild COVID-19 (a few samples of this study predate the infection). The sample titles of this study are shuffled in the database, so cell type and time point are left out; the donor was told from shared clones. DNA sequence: TGTGCCAGCAGAGGGGGGGCGCGGAGCGGGGAGCTGTTTTTT. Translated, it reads CASRGGARSGELFF.